The clone carrying this T cell receptor (beta chain) has a handful of counts. Its target is not known. Since the CDR3 does not end with the conserved phenylalanine or tryptophan, this likely comes from a read error. No DNA is shown, since the ends of the CDR3 on it are uncertain; the CDR3 is the one TCRdb lists. Clinicians made diagnoses from clinical symptoms, serum thyroxine, TRAb, thyroid ultrasound and orbital computed tomography. This entry is derived from a study of Graves' ophthalmopathy and Graves' hyperthyroidism. Points from the study as a whole: Thyroid clonotypes that were expanded above 0.001 frequency mostly also appeared in blood. Discrimination between ophthalmopathy and stable hyperthyroidism by a 13-signature model showed roughly 85% sensitivity and roughly 80% specificity.

Amplification targeted the TCR beta CDR3 regions, with RNA transcripts as the source material. A first-round RT-PCR used HTBI primers, followed by a second-round multiplex PCR. From the multiplex PCR reads, TCRdb called clonotypes with MiXCR, one entry per CDR3 protein. The sample carries roughly 600,000 distinct CDR3 sequences, about 40% recorded once. The origin of this receptor is an adult man with Graves' hyperthyroidism. The material sequenced was peripheral blood or thyroid tissue (not recorded which).

CDR3 in amino acids: CAISDLGEI. The rearrangement links TRBV10-3 to TRBJ2-7; the table names TRBD1, a call not compared with the DNA. In germline, CDR1 is ENHRY, CDR2 SYGVKD. The CDR3 extends over 9 residues, inclusive of both ends.